The sequence of this T cell receptor (beta chain) was determined in a study of radiotherapy plus CTLA-4 blockade in lung cancer. The germline gives CDR1 SGHRS, CDR2 YFSETQ. V was clipped by 1 base and J by 5 bases, with 13 bases between them. The CDR3 has 15 amino acids. TCRdb keeps only in-frame clones here, not all; method: immunoSEQ multiplex PCR. The table lists roughly 86,000 clones, over 80% of them singletons. This clonotype was obtained from a human donor with non-small cell lung cancer who had stable disease on radiotherapy plus ipilimumab. The gene calls are TRBV5-1 and TRBJ2-1, with a weak D call TRBD2 (6 bases). The sequencing here drew on peripheral blood, taken from a patient treated with radiotherapy plus ipilimumab. CDR3 nucleotides: TGCGCCAGCAGCTTGTCGCCGGGGGAGGACAATGAGCAGTTCTTC. Translating it yields CASSLSPGEDNEQFF. The full variable domain, rest sourced from reference TRBV5-1 and TRBJ2-1, is KAGVTQTPRYLIKTRGQQVTLSCSPISGHRSVSWYQQTPGQGLQFLFEYFSETQRNKGNFPGRFSGRQFSNSRSEMNVSTLELGDSALYLCASSLSPGEDNEQFFGPGTRLTVL.